Below are 6 T cell receptor beta chains sequenced from a single sample in a study of response to subunit inactivated influenza vaccine. TCRdb ran MiXCR on the RT-PCR reads and lists one entry per CDR3 protein. The sample records 650,000 to 700,000 distinct CDR3 sequences, approximately 14% being singletons. This specimen was PBMCs from blood, taken roughly 12 days after vaccination. Every receptor here comes from a man aged 45-65 years who received an inactivated influenza vaccine.

Only a few counts were recorded for this clonotype. The genes are TRBV4-1 and TRBJ2-1; D is unclear. V gave up 1 base and J gave up 1 base, with 11 bases separating them. CDR3 length: 16 amino acids. CDR1 is MGHRA and CDR2 is YSYEKL in the germline V gene. This CDR3 reads CASSQGGISSYNEQFF. CDR3 nucleotides: TGCGCCAGCAGCCAAGGAGGTATTAGTTCCTACAATGAGCAGTTCTTC.

CDR3 loop: CASKRDHNTGELFF. In DNA form, the CDR3 reads TGTGCCAGCAAAAGGGACCACAACACCGGGGAGCTGTTTTTT. The chain employs TRBV6-2 or TRBV6-3 and TRBJ2-2; the D gene could be TRBD1 or TRBD2 (5 bases each). This CDR3 is built from 14 residues. Germline-derived CDR1 and CDR2 are MNHEY and SVGEGT. The ends were cut back, 7 bases at V and 2 bases at J, with 11 bases in the middle.

This rearrangement joins TRBV20-1 to TRBJ2-2; D remains unclear. The V gene's germline CDR1 is DFQATT and CDR2 SNEGSKA (reference sequence). V was cut by 1 base and J by 1 base, with 7 bases left in between. There are 14 residues in the CDR3. The CDR3 loop is CSARVTGNTGELFF. Written as DNA, the CDR3 is TGCAGTGCTAGAGTCACGGGGAACACCGGGGAGCTGTTTTTT.

This clonotype occurred a few times. The V gene is TRBV6-2 or TRBV6-3, the J gene TRBJ2-7; no definite D call. Germline V lookup: CDR1 MNHEY, CDR2 SVGEGT. The ends were cut back, 0 bases at V and 3 bases at J, with 6 bases in the middle. This CDR3 comprises 13 residues. This chain's CDR3 is CASSYSKIYEQYF. DNA for the CDR3: TGTGCCAGCAGTTACTCGAAGATCTACGAGCAGTACTTC.

The rearrangement joins TRBV7-9 to TRBJ1-5, with D hard to call. The length of the CDR3 is 17 residues. Trimming shortened V by 0 bases and J by 1 base, and 13 bases separated the two germline ends. The V gene's germline CDR1 is SEHNR and CDR2 FQNEAQ (reference sequence). The CDR3 sequence is CASSLAGQDLSNQPQHF. CDR3 DNA: TGTGCCAGCAGCTTAGCGGGTCAGGACCTAAGCAATCAGCCCCAGCATTTT. Complete variable domain (other parts from reference TRBV7-9 and TRBJ1-5): DTGVSQNPRHKITKRGQNVTFRCDPISEHNRLYWYRQTLGQGPEFLTYFQNEAQLEKSRLLSDRFSAERPKGSFSTLEIQRTEQGDSAMYLCASSLAGQDLSNQPQHFGDGTRLSIL.

This clonotype was seen at least ten times. In DNA, the CDR3 is TGCGCCAGCAGCTTAGCCCTGGCCACAGATACGCAGTATTTT. This sequence encodes CASSLALATDTQYF. The chain is built from TRBV5-1 and TRBJ2-3; D gene unclear. The V end was cut by 2 bases, the J end by 2 bases, with 9 bases between. The CDR3 sequence is 14 residues long. Germline V gene data show CDR1 as SGHRS and CDR2 as YFSETQ.